This T cell receptor (beta chain) appears in the sequencing data of a study of cytomegalovirus exposure and HLA in healthy donors. V dropped 3 bases and J dropped 8; count of bases not matched to a gene: 7. Per the germline V gene, CDR1 is SGHRS and CDR2 is YFSETQ. CDR3 length equals 16 residues. PCR used 60 Vbeta primers and 13 Jbeta primers. Assay used: immunoSEQ multiplex PCR; TCRdb lists only in-frame clones, some missing. The sample has around 100,000 clones, 60% to 85% seen once; the top ten hold about 5.2%. V usage is TRBV5-1 and J usage is TRBJ2-1, with 14 positions matching TRBD2. This receptor was identified in a female donor in good health and CMV-seropositive. The sequenced sample consisted of PBMCs. The CDR3 here is CASSWGTSGSFDEQFF. The DNA of the CDR3 is TGCGCCAGCAGCTGGGGGACTAGCGGGAGCTTTGATGAGCAGTTCTTC.